This T cell receptor beta chain was captured in a study of shared clonotypes between healthy human individuals (dated by TCRdb to 2020 to 2022). Describing the broader study: The cohort comprised two women and three men aged 18 to 49 years. For each donor, CD4 naive and CD4 memory were each given three plates, CD8 naive was given two plates, and CD8 memory was given one plate. The study deeply sequenced blood TCR repertoires of five healthy adults to estimate repertoire size and the extent of clonotype sharing between individuals. Different laboratories and diverse techniques were used to prepare libraries and sequence TCR repertoires, to increase sequencing depth and limit assay-specific biases. Between about 0.85 and 9.5 billion PBMCs per donor were obtained by leukapheresis.

Using the deep immunoSEQ assay, TCR CDR3 regions were amplified from genomic DNA by multiplex PCR. Extracted genomic DNA from each cell subset was distributed evenly across all wells of several immunoSEQ 96-well plates, and each plate was treated as a replicate. For sorted subsets, each replicate PCR was loaded with approximately 190 ng genomic DNA, equivalent to 25,000 to 35,000 T cell genomes. Purified libraries were quantified with a Qubit 3.0 fluorometer, sized on a Bioanalyzer 2100, and re-quantified with the KAPA Library Quantification kit. A separate single-read 150-cycle Illumina NextSeq 550 flow cell was used to sequence each immunoSEQ 96-well plate. In the paper's pipeline: The immunoSEQ output contained only junctional sequences without quality scores, so filtering could not match that applied to full-length reads. Sequences were annotated with PyIR, a Python wrapper for IgBLAST v1.9, and V/J genes and CDR3 were assigned using IMGT germline references. Reads with weak V/J assignments (E-value above 1e-6), missing CDR3, stop codons, out-of-frame junctions, or ambiguous translated residues were removed. V3J clonotypes were defined as sequences sharing the same inferred V gene, J gene, and CDR3 amino acid sequence. The percentage overlap between two repertoires was calculated by dividing the number of shared unique clonotypes by the size of the smaller repertoire. Repertoire richness was assessed with RTK rarefaction, the Chao1 estimator, and Recon v2.1 estimates of unobserved clonotypes. For all TCRbeta clonotypes obtained by the gDNA method from a few donors, generation probabilities were computed with OLGA. Here the immuneACCESS table is served through TCRdb, limited to in-frame sequences with V and J called. Missing clones are a known gap in these copies; in checked studies unresolved V genes cover under half, and the rest lacks a known reason. V and J calls and clone size are as listed in that table; D and trimming were resolved from the DNA. For this sample there are about 2.4 million clones; roughly 92% appear just once. Clones ranked in the top ten supply roughly 0.13% of the sample.

Concerning this clone itself: The antigen it binds to is not known. Per-base quality was not reported, and no clone a single base away is much larger than it.

The donors were healthy, HIV-negative adults with no recently reported acute infections or vaccinations. Every donor was a Caucasian adult residing in Nashville, Tennessee, USA. CD4+ T cells were enriched through magnetic negative selection, after which naive cells were positively selected on CD45RA and the remaining negative fraction served as the memory subset. After blood collection by leukapheresis, PBMCs were isolated using Ficoll-Histopaque density gradient centrifugation and then cryopreserved in the vapor phase of liquid nitrogen. Analytical flow cytometry was used to check the purity and quantity of each magnetically sorted T cell population. Genomic DNA was isolated from each sorted fraction and quantified by UV absorbance on a Nanodrop 2000c. Summary of the overall study and its limitations: Compared with non-shared clonotypes, clonotypes shared by all four sorted-subset donors had higher generation probabilities. Sharing across a few donors was observed for around 4.8% of naive CD4, less than 4% of naive CD8, 2.3% of memory CD4, and about 0.38% of memory CD8 clonotypes. Because the study included only a small number of donors, the genetic and exposure-history diversity represented was limited. Estimated clonotype richness was generally larger for naive than for memory subsets. Even with the large sequencing depth, rarefaction of the sorted-subset datasets indicated that sequencing was incomplete. Pairwise subsampling led to the expectation that sequencing depth would affect the degree of clonotype sharing among donors. Sampling was restricted to blood, and TCR repertoires in tissues likely differ from the TCR repertoires found in blood.

From the germline V gene, CDR1 is KGHSH and CDR2 is LQKENI. Measured from the cysteine to the phenylalanine, the CDR3 is 15 residues long. Here the CDR3 DNA is all that survives: 45 bases in frame from base 1. Trimming at the junction amounts to 5 bases on V and 3 bases on J, and the germline ends lie 16 bases apart. Sequencing used naive CD4+ T cells sorted from blood. This specimen's cell subset or site label, per the study, means: CD45RA+ positively selected. The clonotype originates from a young man in good health. The sequence links TRBV18 to TRBJ1-1, and possibly TRBD1, on 6 matching bases. The DNA sequence follows: TGTGCCAGCTCAGCTTCATCGCAGGGGTACACTGAAGCTTTCTTT. Its protein is CASSASSQGYTEAFF.